Listed below are T cell receptor beta chains from one sample, sequenced in a study of blood T cell repertoires in COVID-19. Method: immunoSEQ multiplex PCR; TCRdb's copy keeps in-frame clones and lacks some. The profile covers 300,000 to 400,000 clones, with over 75% appearing a single time and roughly 1% taken by the ten largest. The material sequenced was PBMCs or T cells enriched from blood (not recorded which). Receptors originate from a woman in her twenties or thirties who had recovered from COVID-19. Each CDR3 is given with its conserved first and last residue. Each record gives: J gene, V gene, CDR3 protein.

J: TRBJ2-5; V: TRBV5-8; CDR3: CAKPGNQETQYF
J: TRBJ1-4; V: TRBV7-2; CDR3: CASSLDWSQGRKLFF
J: TRBJ2-7; V: TRBV27; CDR3: CASSTDRVFLYEQYF
J: TRBJ1-2; V: TRBV30; CDR3: CAWSAIRTGNYGYTF
J: TRBJ2-5; V: TRBV27; CDR3: CASSLSGTGTQYF
J: TRBJ2-5; V: TRBV5-1; CDR3: CASTNDTGGEETQYF
J: TRBJ1-2; V: TRBV19; CDR3: CASSPGQGRYGYTF
J: TRBJ1-6; V: TRBV6-5; CDR3: CASRMESSYNSPLHF
J: TRBJ2-3; V: TRBV11-2; CDR3: CASNPGGTTDTQYF
J: TRBJ1-2; V: TRBV11-2; CDR3: CASSSETGLGLYGYTF
J: TRBJ2-7; V: TRBV5-6; CDR3: CASSRSGPYEQYF
J: TRBJ1-2; V: TRBV7-2; CDR3: CASSFLTGGRDGYTF
J: TRBJ1-3; V: TRBV9; CDR3: CASSQTGGNTIYF
J: TRBJ2-7; V: TRBV2; CDR3: CASSEARRQGYEQYF
J: TRBJ2-1; V: TRBV7-2; CDR3: CASSETGYGQFF
J: TRBJ1-1; V: TRBV27; CDR3: CASGSDTFAEAFF
J: TRBJ2-5; V: TRBV21-1; CDR3: CASSDLQGYETQYF
J: TRBJ2-2; V: TRBV7-6; CDR3: CASSILNLASGGTGELFF
J: TRBJ1-4; V: TRBV25-1; CDR3: CASSEYMGQGWEKLFF
J: TRBJ1-5; V: TRBV18; CDR3: CASSPSKLGGPAHF
J: TRBJ2-1; V: TRBV10-3; CDR3: CAISDPPVNFGANEQFF
J: TRBJ2-7; V: TRBV5-6; CDR3: CATGTGGYEQYF
J: TRBJ1-3; V: TRBV11-2; CDR3: CASSSEPGNTIYF
J: TRBJ2-5; V: TRBV30; CDR3: CAWSRQETQYF
J: TRBJ2-3; V: TRBV20-1; CDR3: CSASPVTFTDTQYF
J: TRBJ1-1; V: TRBV6-2/TRBV6-3; CDR3: CASSRTTGGVRNTEAFF
J: TRBJ2-5; V: TRBV5-4; CDR3: CASSFPGQGNSETQYF
J: TRBJ2-7; V: TRBV12-3/TRBV12-4; CDR3: CASTSLPGYEQYF